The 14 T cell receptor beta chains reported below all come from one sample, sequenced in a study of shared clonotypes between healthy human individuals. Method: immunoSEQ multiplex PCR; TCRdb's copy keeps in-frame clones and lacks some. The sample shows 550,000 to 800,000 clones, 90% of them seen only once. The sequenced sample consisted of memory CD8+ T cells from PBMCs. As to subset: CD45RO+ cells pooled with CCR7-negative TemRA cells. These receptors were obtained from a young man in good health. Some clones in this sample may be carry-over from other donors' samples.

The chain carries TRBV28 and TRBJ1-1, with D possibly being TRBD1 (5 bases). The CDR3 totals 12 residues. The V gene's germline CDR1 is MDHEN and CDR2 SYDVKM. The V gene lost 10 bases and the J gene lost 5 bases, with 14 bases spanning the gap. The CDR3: CATTPGGTEAFF. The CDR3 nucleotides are TGTGCCACCACTCCGGGGGGGACTGAAGCTTTCTTT. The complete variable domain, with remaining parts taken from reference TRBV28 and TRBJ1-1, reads DVKVTQSSRYLVKRTGEKVFLECVQDMDHENMFWYRQDPGLGLRLIYFSYDVKMKEKGDIPEGYSVSREKKERFSLILESASTNQTSMYLCATTPGGTEAFFGQGTRLTVV.

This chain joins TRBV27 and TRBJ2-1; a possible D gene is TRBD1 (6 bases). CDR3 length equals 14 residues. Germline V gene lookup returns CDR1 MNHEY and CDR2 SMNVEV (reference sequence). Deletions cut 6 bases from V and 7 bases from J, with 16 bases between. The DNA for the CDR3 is TGTGCCAGCAGCTCAGGGGCCTGGCTTAATGAGCAGTTCTTC. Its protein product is CASSSGAWLNEQFF.

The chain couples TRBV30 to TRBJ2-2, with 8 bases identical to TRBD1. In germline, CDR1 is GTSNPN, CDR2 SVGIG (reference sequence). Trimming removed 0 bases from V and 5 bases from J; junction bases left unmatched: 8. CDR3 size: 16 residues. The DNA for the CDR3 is TGTGCCTGGAGTGTATATCCAGGGGGCGCAACCGGGGAGCTGTTTTTT. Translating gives CAWSVYPGGATGELFF. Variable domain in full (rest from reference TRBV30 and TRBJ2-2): SQTIHQWPATLVQPVGSPLSLECTVEGTSNPNLYWYRQAAGRGLQLLFYSVGIGQISSEVPQNLSASRPQDRQFILSSKKLLLSDSGFYLCAWSVYPGGATGELFFGEGSRLTVL.

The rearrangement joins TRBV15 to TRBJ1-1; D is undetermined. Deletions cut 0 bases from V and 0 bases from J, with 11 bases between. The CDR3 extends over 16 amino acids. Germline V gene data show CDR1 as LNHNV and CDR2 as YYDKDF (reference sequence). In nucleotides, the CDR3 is TGTGCCACCAGCAGAGATGGTACTGGGATGAACACTGAAGCTTTCTTT. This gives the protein CATSRDGTGMNTEAFF.

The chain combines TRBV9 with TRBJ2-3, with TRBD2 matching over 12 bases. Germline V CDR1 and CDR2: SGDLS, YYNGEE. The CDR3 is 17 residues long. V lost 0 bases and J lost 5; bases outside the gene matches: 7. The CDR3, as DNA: TGTGCCAGCAGCGTAGAGACTAGCGGGAGTCCTGTAGATACGCAGTATTTT. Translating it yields CASSVETSGSPVDTQYF.

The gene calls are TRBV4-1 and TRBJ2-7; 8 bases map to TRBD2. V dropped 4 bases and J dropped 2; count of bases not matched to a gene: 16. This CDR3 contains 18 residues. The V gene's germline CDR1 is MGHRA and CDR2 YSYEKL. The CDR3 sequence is CASSLEDEGTSGTYEQYF. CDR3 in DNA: TGCGCCAGCAGCCTAGAGGACGAGGGCACTAGCGGTACCTACGAGCAGTACTTC.

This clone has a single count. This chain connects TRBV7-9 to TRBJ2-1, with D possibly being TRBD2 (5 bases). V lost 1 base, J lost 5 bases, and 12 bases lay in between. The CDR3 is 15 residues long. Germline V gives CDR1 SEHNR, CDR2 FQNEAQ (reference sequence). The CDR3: CASSLGGPAHNEQFF. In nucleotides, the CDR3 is TGTGCCAGCAGCTTAGGAGGGCCAGCTCACAATGAGCAGTTCTTC.

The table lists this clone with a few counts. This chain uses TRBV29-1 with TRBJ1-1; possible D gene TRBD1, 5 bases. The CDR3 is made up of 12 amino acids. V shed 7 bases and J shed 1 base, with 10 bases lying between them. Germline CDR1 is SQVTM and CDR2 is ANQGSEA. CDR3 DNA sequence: TGCAGCGCCACCAGGGAGAACACTGAAGCTTTCTTT. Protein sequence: CSATRENTEAFF.

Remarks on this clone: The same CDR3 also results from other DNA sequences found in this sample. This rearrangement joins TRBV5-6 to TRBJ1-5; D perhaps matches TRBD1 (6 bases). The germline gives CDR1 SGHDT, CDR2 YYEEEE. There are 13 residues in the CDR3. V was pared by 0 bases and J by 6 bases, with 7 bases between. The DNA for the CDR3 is TGTGCCAGCAGCTTGGAAGGGGGTCAGCCCCAGCATTTT. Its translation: CASSLEGGQPQHF.

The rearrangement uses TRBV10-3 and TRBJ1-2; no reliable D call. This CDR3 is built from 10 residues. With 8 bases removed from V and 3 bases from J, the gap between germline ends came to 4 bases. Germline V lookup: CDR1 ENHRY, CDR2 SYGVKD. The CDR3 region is CAIGDYGYTF. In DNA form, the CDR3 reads TGTGCCATCGGGGACTATGGCTACACCTTC.

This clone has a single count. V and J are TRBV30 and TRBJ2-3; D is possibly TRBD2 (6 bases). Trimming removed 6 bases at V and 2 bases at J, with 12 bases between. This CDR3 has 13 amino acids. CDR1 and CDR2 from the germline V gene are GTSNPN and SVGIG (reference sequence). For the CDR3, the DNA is TGTGCCTGTGAAGGGAGGCCCACAGATACGCAGTATTTT. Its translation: CACEGRPTDTQYF. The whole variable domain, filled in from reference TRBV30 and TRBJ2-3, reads SQTIHQWPATLVQPVGSPLSLECTVEGTSNPNLYWYRQAAGRGLQLLFYSVGIGQISSEVPQNLSASRPQDRQFILSSKKLLLSDSGFYLCACEGRPTDTQYFGPGTRLTVL.

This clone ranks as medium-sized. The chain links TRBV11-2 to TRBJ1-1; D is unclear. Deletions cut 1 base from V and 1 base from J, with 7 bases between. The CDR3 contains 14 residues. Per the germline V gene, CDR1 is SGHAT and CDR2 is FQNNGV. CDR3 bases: TGTGCCAGCAGCTTAGCACGGACGAACACTGAAGCTTTCTTT. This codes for CASSLARTNTEAFF.

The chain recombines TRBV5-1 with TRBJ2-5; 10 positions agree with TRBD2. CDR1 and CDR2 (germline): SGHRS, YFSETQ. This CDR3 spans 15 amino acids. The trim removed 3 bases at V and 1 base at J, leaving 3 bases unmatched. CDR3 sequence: CASSSGTSAQETQYF. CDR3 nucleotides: TGCGCCAGCAGCTCCGGGACTAGCGCCCAAGAGACCCAGTACTTC.

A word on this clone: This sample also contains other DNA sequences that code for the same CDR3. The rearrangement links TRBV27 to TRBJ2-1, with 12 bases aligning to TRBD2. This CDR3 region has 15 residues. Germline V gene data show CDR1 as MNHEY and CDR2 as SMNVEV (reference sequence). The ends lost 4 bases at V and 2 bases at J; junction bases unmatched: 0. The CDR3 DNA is TGTGCCAGCAGTTGGACTAGCGGGGCCTACAATGAGCAGTTCTTC. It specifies CASSWTSGAYNEQFF.